Presented here are 8 T cell receptor beta chains from one specimen sequenced in a study of blood T cells in healthy people across ages. Primed by a sample-barcoded 5' primer and a J-beta primer mix, a second PCR proceeded for 7 to 11 cycles. Via MiXCR, TCRdb re-called the 5' RACE reads, giving one row per CDR3 protein. The table shows 1 million or so distinct CDR3 sequences, with roughly 24% occurring only once. The sample was also linked to a second study, of T cells of mothers and their children.

What was sequenced was blood. These receptors all stem from a girl aged 2 to 9 in good health.

A few counts support this clonotype. V gene TRBV7-6 combines with J gene TRBJ2-7, with a possible D match to TRBD1 (7 bases). In germline, CDR1 is SGHVS, CDR2 FNYEAQ. V was clipped by 7 bases and J by 3 bases, with 19 bases between them. This CDR3 is built from 15 residues. CDR3 nucleotides: TGTGCCAGCAACCAACGGCCGGGGGACAGCTACGAGCAGTACTTC. It codes for CASNQRPGDSYEQYF.

J is TRBJ2-1 and V is TRBV6-5; 9 bases align to TRBD2. V lost 4 bases to trimming and J lost 9 bases; unmatched junction nucleotides: 10. Germline CDR1 reads MNHEY; CDR2 reads SVGAGI. The CDR3 totals 15 residues. CDR3 bases: TGTGCCAGCAGTTCAGGGGCTAGCGGGGATGTTGAGCAGTTCTTC. It codes for CASSSGASGDVEQFF.

This clonotype was seen a few times. The chain is built from TRBV3-1 and TRBJ2-5; perhaps TRBD2 as D (5 bases). The J call is uncertain, as TRBJ2-1 better fits the DNA end. The CDR3 length is 13 residues. The germline V gene has CDR1 LGHDT and CDR2 YNNKEL (reference sequence). CDR3: CASSHPTSNEQFF. The CDR3 nucleotides read TGTGCCAGCAGCCACCCAACTAGCAATGAGCAGTTCTTC.

Points on this clonotype: The germline gene is not matched at one end of the junction; a read error may be the cause. The rearrangement joins TRBV29-1 to TRBJ2-5, with a weak D call TRBD2 (5 bases). CDR3 length: 12 residues. CDR1 and CDR2 from the germline V gene are SQVTM and ANQGSEA. The CDR3 DNA follows: TGCAGCGTTGAAGATCCCCACGGGAAATCGGTCTTC. Translating it yields CSVEDPHGKSVF.

The chain employs TRBV10-3 and TRBJ2-5, with TRBD1 as a possible D gene (6 bases). Germline CDR1 and CDR2: ENHRY and SYGVKD. V lost 6 bases to trimming and J lost 2 bases, with 13 bases between them. CDR3 length: 14 residues. The CDR3 spells CAISETGGQETQYF. CDR3 nucleotides: TGTGCCATCAGCGAGACAGGCGGGCAAGAGACCCAGTACTTC.

The J gene is TRBJ2-5, the V gene TRBV24-1; maybe TRBD2 (6 bases). The end of the DNA aligns better with TRBJ2-1, so the J call may be wrong. The CDR3 consists of 18 residues. From germline, CDR1 is KGHDR and CDR2 SFDVKD. The CDR3 sequence is CATSDSILRDFHPKAQFF. CDR3 coding DNA: TGTGCCACCAGTGATTCTATCCTCCGGGACTTCCACCCAAAGGCGCAGTTCTTC.

The chain carries TRBV20-1 and TRBJ1-1; the D gene is possibly TRBD1 (5 bases). V lost 4 bases, J lost 5 bases, and 17 bases lay in between. The CDR3 totals 14 residues. The germline CDR1 and CDR2 sequences are DFQATT and SNEGSKA (reference sequence). CDR3 in DNA: TGCAGTGCTATCCCCATGGGGCTGTTTACTGAAGCTTTCTTT. It translates to CSAIPMGLFTEAFF.

J is TRBJ2-6 and V is TRBV5-6; D remains unclear. Germline lookup yields CDR1 SGHDT and CDR2 YYEEEE. Trimming took 0 bases from V and 0 from J, leaving 10 bases between them. The CDR3 loop spans 17 amino acids. The CDR3, as DNA: TGTGCCAGCAGCTTGGGCCTTTCCCCCTCTGGGGCCAACGTCCTGACTTTC. This sequence encodes CASSLGLSPSGANVLTF.